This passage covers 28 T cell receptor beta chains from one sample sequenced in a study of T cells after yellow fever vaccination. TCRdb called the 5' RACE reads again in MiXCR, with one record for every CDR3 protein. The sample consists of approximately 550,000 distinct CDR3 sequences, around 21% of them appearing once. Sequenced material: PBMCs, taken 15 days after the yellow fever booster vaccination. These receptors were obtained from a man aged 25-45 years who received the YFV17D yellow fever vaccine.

This CDR3 reads CASSQWDRITYNEQFF. The CDR3 coding sequence is TGTGCCAGCAGCCAATGGGACAGGATCACCTACAATGAGCAGTTCTTC. This sequence joins TRBV3-1 and TRBJ2-1; 8 bases agree with TRBD1. CDR1 is LGHDT, CDR2 YNNKEL, per germline (reference sequence). The CDR3 extends over 16 amino acids. With V trimmed by 2 bases and J by 2 bases, 5 bases remained unmatched.

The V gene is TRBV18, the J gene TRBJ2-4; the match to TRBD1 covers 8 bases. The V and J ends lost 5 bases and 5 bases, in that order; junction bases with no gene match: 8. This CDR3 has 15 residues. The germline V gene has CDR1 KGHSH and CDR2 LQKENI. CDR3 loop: CASSSATGVQNIQYF. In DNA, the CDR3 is TGTGCCAGCTCATCCGCGACAGGGGTTCAAAACATTCAGTACTTC.

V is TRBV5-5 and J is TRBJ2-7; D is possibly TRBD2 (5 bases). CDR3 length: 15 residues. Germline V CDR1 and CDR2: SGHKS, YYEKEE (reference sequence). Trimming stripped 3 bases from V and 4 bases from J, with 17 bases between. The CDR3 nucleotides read TGTGCCAGCAGCTCCCCAGCGGAGAATAGATACGAGCAGTACTTC. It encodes CASSSPAENRYEQYF.

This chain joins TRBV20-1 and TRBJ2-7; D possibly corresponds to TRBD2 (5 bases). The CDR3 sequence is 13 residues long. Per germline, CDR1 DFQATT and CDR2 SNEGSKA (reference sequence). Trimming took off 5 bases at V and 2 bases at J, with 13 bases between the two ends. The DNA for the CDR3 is TGCAGTGCTGCGCCCGGGATTGCCTACGAGCAGTACTTC. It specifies CSAAPGIAYEQYF.

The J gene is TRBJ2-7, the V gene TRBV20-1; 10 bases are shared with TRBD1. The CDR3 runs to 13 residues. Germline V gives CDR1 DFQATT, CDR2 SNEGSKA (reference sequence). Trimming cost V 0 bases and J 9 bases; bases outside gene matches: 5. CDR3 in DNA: TGCAGTGCTAGAGATGACAGGGGGCGGGGGCAGTACTTC. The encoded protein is CSARDDRGRGQYF.

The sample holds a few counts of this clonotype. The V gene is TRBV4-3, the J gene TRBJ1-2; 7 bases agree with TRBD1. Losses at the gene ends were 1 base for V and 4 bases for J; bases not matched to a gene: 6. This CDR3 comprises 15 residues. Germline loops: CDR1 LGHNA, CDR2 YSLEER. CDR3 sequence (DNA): TGCGCCAGCAGCCAAGGACAGGGCGTGGGCTATGGCTACACCTTC. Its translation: CASSQGQGVGYGYTF.

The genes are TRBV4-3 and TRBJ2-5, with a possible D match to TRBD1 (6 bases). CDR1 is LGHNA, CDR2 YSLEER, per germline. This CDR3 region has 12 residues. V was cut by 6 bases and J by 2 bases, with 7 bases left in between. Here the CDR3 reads CASSDRQETQYF. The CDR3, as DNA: TGCGCCAGCAGTGACAGGCAAGAGACCCAGTACTTC.

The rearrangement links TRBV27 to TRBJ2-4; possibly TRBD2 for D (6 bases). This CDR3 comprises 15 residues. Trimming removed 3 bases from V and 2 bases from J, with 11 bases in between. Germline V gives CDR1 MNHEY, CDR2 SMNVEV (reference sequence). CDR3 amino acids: CASSLEGSSKNIQYF. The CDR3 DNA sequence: TGTGCCAGCAGTTTGGAGGGATCGTCCAAAAACATTCAGTACTTC.

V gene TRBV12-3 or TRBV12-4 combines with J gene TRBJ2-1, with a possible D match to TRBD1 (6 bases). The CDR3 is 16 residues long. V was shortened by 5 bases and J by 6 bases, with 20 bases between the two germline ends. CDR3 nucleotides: TGTGCCAGCAGTCATAAGAAGGGGACACCGTCCAATGAGCAGTTCTTC. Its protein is CASSHKKGTPSNEQFF.

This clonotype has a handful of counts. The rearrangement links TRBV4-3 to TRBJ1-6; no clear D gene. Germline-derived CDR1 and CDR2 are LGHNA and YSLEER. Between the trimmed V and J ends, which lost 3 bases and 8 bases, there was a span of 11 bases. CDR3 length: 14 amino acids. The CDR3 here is CASSHGLVDSPLHF. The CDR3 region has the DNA TGCGCCAGCAGCCACGGACTAGTAGATTCACCCCTCCACTTT.

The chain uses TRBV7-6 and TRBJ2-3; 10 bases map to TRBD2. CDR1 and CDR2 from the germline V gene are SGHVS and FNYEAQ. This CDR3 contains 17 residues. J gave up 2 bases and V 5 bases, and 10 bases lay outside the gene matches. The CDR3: CASSARGGLADTDTQYF. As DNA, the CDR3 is TGTGCCAGCAGCGCGCGAGGAGGACTAGCGGACACAGATACGCAGTATTTT.

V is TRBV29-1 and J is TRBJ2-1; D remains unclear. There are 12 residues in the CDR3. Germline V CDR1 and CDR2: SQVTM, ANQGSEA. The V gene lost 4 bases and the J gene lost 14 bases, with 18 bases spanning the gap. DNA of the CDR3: TGCAGCGTTGGGGCTCCGGACGGAACGAAGTTCTTC. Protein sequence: CSVGAPDGTKFF.

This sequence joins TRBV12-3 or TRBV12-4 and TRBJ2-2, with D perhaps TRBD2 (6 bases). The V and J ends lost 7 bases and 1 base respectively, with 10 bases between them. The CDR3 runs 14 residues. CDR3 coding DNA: TGTGCCAGCAACCGGGGGATGAACACCGGGGAGCTGTTTTTT. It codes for CASNRGMNTGELFF.

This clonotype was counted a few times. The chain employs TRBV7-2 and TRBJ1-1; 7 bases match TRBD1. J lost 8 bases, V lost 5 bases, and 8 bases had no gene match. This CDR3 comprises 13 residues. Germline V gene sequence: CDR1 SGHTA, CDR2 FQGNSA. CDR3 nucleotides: TGTGCCAGCAGCACCGGACAGGCGCGAGAAGCTTTCTTT. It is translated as CASSTGQAREAFF.

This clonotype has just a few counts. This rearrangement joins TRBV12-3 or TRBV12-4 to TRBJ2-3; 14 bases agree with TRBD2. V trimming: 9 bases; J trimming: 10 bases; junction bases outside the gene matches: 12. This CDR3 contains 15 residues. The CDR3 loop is CASQGLAGGLWAQYF. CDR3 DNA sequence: TGTGCCAGTCAAGGACTAGCGGGAGGCCTCTGGGCGCAGTATTTT.

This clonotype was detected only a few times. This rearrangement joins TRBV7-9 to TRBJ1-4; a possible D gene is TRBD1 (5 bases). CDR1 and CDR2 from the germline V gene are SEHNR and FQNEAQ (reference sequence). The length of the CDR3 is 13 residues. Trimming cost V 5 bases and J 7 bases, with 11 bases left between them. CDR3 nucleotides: TGTGCCAGCAGCCCTTCTGGGGCTGAAAAACTGTTTTTT. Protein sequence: CASSPSGAEKLFF.

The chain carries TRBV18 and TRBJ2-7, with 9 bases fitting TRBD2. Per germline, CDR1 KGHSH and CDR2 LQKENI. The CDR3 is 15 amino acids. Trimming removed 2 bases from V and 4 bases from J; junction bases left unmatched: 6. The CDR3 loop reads CASSPGASGTYEQYF. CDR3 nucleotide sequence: TGTGCCAGCTCACCAGGGGCTAGCGGGACTTACGAGCAGTACTTC.

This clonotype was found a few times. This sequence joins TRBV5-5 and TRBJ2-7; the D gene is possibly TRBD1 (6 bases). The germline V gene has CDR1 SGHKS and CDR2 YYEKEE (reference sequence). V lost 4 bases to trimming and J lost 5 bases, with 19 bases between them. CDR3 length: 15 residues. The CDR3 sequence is CASSTEDRPVDEQYF. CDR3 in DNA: TGTGCCAGCAGCACCGAAGACAGGCCCGTCGACGAGCAGTACTTC.

The CDR3 region is CASRQHRGRSYNSPLHF. As DNA, the CDR3 is TGTGCCAGCAGGCAACACAGGGGCCGCTCCTATAATTCACCCCTCCACTTT. The rearrangement uses TRBV12-3 or TRBV12-4 and TRBJ1-6; 7 nucleotides line up with TRBD1. The V gene end was trimmed by 6 bases and the J gene end by 0 bases; junction bases not matched to a gene: 8. The CDR3 consists of 17 residues.

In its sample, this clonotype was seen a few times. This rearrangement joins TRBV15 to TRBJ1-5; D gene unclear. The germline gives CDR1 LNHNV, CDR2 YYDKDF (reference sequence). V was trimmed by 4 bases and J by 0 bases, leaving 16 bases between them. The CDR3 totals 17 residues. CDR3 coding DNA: TGTGCCACCAGCAAACAACCCGGTGGAGGTAGCAATCAGCCCCAGCATTTT. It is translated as CATSKQPGGGSNQPQHF.

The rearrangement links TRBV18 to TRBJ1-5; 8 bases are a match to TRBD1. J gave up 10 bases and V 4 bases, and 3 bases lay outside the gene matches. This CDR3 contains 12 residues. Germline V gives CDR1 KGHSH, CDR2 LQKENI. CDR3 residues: CASSQGQGPQHF. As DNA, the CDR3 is TGTGCCAGCTCACAAGGACAGGGTCCCCAGCATTTT.

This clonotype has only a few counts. Here the CDR3 DNA reads TGCGCCAGCAGCAAGGACAGGGTCGGCCAAGAGACCCAGTACTTC. Encoded protein: CASSKDRVGQETQYF. The chain recombines TRBV5-1 with TRBJ2-5, with 8 bases fitting TRBD1. V lost 4 bases to trimming and J lost 1 base; unmatched junction nucleotides: 6. The CDR3 extends over 15 amino acids. The germline CDR1 and CDR2 sequences are SGHRS and YFSETQ.

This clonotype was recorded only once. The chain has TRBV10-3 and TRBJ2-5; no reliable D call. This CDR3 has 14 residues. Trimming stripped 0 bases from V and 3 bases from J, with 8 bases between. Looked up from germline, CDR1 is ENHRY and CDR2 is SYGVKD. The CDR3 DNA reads TGTGCCATCAGTGAGTCACAAATTAAAGAGACCCAGTACTTC. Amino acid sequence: CAISESQIKETQYF.

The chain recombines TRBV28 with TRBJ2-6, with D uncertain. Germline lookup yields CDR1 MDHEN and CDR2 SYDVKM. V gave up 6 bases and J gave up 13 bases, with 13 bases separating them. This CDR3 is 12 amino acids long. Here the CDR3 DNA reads TGTGCCAGCAGCACCTTAGGACGGGTCCTGACTTTC. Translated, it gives CASSTLGRVLTF.

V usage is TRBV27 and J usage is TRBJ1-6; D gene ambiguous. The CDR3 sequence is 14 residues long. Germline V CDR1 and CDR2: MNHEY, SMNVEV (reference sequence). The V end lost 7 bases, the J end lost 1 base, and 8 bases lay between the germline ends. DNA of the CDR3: TGTGCCAGCAAAACGCGGTCCTATAATTCACCCCTCCACTTT. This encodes CASKTRSYNSPLHF.

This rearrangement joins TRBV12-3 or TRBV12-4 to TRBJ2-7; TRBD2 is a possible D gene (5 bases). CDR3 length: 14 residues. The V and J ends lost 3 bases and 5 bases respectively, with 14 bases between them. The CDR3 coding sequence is TGTGCCAGCAGTTTTGGTACGCGGGTAGACGAGCAGTACTTC. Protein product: CASSFGTRVDEQYF.

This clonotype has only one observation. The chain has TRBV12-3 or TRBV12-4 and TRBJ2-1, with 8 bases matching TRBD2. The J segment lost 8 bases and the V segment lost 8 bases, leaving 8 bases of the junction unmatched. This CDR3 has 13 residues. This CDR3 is CASFSGTPDEQFF. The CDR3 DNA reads TGTGCCAGCTTTAGCGGGACCCCCGATGAGCAGTTCTTC.

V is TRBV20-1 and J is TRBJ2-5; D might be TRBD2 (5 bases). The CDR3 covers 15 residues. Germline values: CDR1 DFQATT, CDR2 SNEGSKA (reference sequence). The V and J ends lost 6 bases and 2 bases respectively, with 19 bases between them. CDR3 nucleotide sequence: TGCAGTGCCCCTCGGTCGGGAACTACTCAAGAGACCCAGTACTTC. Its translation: CSAPRSGTTQETQYF.